Each of the 27 T cell receptor beta chains below was sequenced from the same sample in a study of identical twins (dated by TCRdb to the mid-2010s). The library was obtained by 5' RACE. The run used an Illumina HiSeq 2000. In TCRdb, the public reads were trimmed at Q25 with fastp and aligned with MiXCR, with productive beta chains retained. Every entry covers one CDR3 protein and lists the most common genes and DNA from its rows. This sample is represented by around 1.7 million distinct CDR3 sequences; less than 35% of them were singletons. Around 0.3% of the sample is held by the ten biggest clonotypes. The sequenced sample consisted of cord blood. The receptors stem from a newborn girl in good health.

This clonotype was detected only a few times. The chain has TRBV5-1 and TRBJ2-1; 9 bases align to TRBD2. The junction had 10 bases not matched to a gene; V was cut back by 2 bases and J by 13 bases. The germline CDR1 and CDR2 sequences are SGHRS and YFSETQ. This CDR3 comprises 14 residues. CDR3 nucleotide sequence: TGCGCCAGCAGCTTTTCTAGCGGGAAAGATCTCCAGTTCTTC. Protein: CASSFSSGKDLQFF.

This clonotype was seen more than once but under ten times. The J gene is TRBJ2-1, the V gene TRBV29-1; 7 bases are a match to TRBD1. The CDR3 consists of 16 residues. The ends lost 1 base at V and 0 bases at J; junction bases unmatched: 6. Germline V gene data show CDR1 as SQVTM and CDR2 as ANQGSEA. The CDR3 DNA is TGCAGCGTTGAAGGGGGGCGACAGGGCTCCTACAATGAGCAGTTCTTC. Translation: CSVEGGRQGSYNEQFF.

This clonotype was seen more than once but under ten times. This chain joins TRBV28 and TRBJ2-7; 11 positions agree with TRBD2. The CDR3 has 14 residues. Per germline, CDR1 MDHEN and CDR2 SYDVKM. After removal of 3 bases from V and 4 bases from J, the junction contained 2 bases not matched to a gene. CDR3 nucleotide sequence: TGTGCCAGCAGTTTGACTAGCGGGAAGTACGAGCAGTACTTC. This encodes CASSLTSGKYEQYF.

The sample holds a few counts of this clonotype. The chain recombines TRBV13 with TRBJ2-2; 13 positions agree with TRBD2. The germline gives CDR1 PRHDT, CDR2 FYEKMQ (reference sequence). The length of the CDR3 is 17 residues. The junction had 3 bases not matched to a gene; V was cut back by 2 bases and J by 3 bases. The CDR3 DNA sequence: TGTGCCAGCAGCTTACTAGGACTAGCGGGAGACACCGGGGAGCTGTTTTTT. This codes for CASSLLGLAGDTGELFF.

The table lists this clonotype with a few counts. The chain is built from TRBV20-1 and TRBJ2-4, with 11 bases that match TRBD2. Trimming at V came to 0 bases and at J to 6 bases, leaving 7 bases not matched to a gene. Germline V gene data show CDR1 as DFQATT and CDR2 as SNEGSKA (reference sequence). This CDR3 is built from 16 residues. This CDR3 reads CSARDLASGGRNIQYF. The CDR3 DNA reads as TGCAGTGCTAGAGATCTGGCTAGCGGGGGGAGAAACATTCAGTACTTC.

The rearrangement uses TRBV12-3 or TRBV12-4 and TRBJ2-5, with a tentative D call TRBD1 (5 bases). Trimming pared 4 bases from V and 3 bases from J, leaving 9 bases between. This CDR3 region has 13 residues. The CDR3 sequence is CASSSGMEETQYF. CDR3 DNA: TGTGCCAGCAGTTCAGGGATGGAAGAGACCCAGTACTTC.

V is TRBV9 and J is TRBJ2-7; 11 nucleotides match TRBD2. The CDR3 extends over 16 amino acids. The ends lost 0 bases at V and 3 bases at J; junction bases unmatched: 5. Per the germline V gene, CDR1 is SGDLS and CDR2 is YYNGEE. As DNA, the CDR3 is TGTGCCAGCAGCGTAGCTACTAGCGGGAGTGTCTACGAGCAGTACTTC. It is translated as CASSVATSGSVYEQYF.

The J gene is TRBJ2-3, the V gene TRBV5-1, with unresolved D. CDR3 size: 15 residues. The ends were cut back, 3 bases at V and 6 bases at J, with 17 bases in the middle. Germline CDR1 and CDR2: SGHRS and YFSETQ. CDR3 bases: TGCGCCAGCAGCTCGACCCCCCCGACGGCGGATACGCAGTATTTT. Its translation: CASSSTPPTADTQYF.

This clonotype has a handful of counts. The chain joins TRBV20-1 to TRBJ2-7; TRBD2 matches 8 bases. V shed 3 bases and J 5 bases; nucleotides not matched to a gene: 6. This CDR3 comprises 13 residues. Germline CDR1 reads DFQATT; CDR2 reads SNEGSKA (reference sequence). Here the CDR3 reads CSASPTSGHEQYF. For the CDR3, the DNA is TGCAGTGCTAGTCCTACTAGCGGCCACGAGCAGTACTTC.

This clonotype was seen a few times. This rearrangement joins TRBV15 to TRBJ2-2, with D possibly TRBD1 on 5 matching bases. This CDR3 has 13 amino acids. The germline CDR1 and CDR2 sequences are LNHNV and YYDKDF (reference sequence). V gave up 1 base and J gave up 8 bases, with 8 bases separating them. The CDR3 nucleotides read TGTGCCACCAGCAGAGTCAGGGATGGGGAGCTGTTTTTT. Translating it yields CATSRVRDGELFF.

As to this clonotype: At one end the junction does not follow the germline gene, possibly because of a read error. This chain links TRBV4-1 with TRBJ2-6, with D perhaps matching TRBD1 (5 bases). CDR3 size: 15 residues. The germline V gene encodes CDR1 MGHRA and CDR2 YSYEKL. CDR3 nucleotide sequence: TGCGCCAGCAGCCAACAAGGGGTTGGGGTCAACGTCCTGACTTTC. Amino acid sequence: CASSQQGVGVNVLTF.

The chain recombines TRBV21-1 with TRBJ2-1; the table calls TRBD1, which could not be checked here. TRBV21-1 is a pseudogene. The CDR3 spans 18 residues. The CDR3 loop reads CASSPPGRRESSYNEQFF. The CDR3 nucleotides read TGTGCCAGCAGCCCCCCAGGGAGGCGGGAAAGCTCCTACAATGAGCAGTTCTTC.

This rearrangement joins TRBV6-7 to TRBJ2-7; TRBD1 might be the D (6 bases). TRBV6-7 is recorded as an ORF, its role being uncertain. The V gene lost 4 bases and the J gene lost 0 bases, with 13 bases spanning the gap. This CDR3 contains 15 residues. Written as DNA, the CDR3 is TGTGCCAGCAGTTTTAGGGACATTTTCTCCTACGAGCAGTACTTC. It encodes CASSFRDIFSYEQYF.

The chain combines TRBV12-3 or TRBV12-4 with TRBJ2-7; tentatively, D is TRBD1 or TRBD2 (5 bases each). The V end lost 6 bases, the J end lost 1 base, and 16 bases lay between the germline ends. The CDR3 is 15 amino acids. The CDR3 reads CASSPIRDLSYEQYF. CDR3 bases: TGTGCCAGCAGCCCAATCCGGGACCTGTCCTACGAGCAGTACTTC.

This clonotype came up a few times. This chain joins TRBV7-9 and TRBJ2-7; 7 nucleotides line up with TRBD1. Trimming removed 4 bases from V and 3 bases from J; junction bases left unmatched: 6. The CDR3 is 14 residues long. Germline CDR1 and CDR2: SEHNR and FQNEAQ (reference sequence). Written as DNA, the CDR3 is TGTGCCAGCAGCTCGGACAGGTATCACTACGAGCAGTACTTC. It specifies CASSSDRYHYEQYF. The entire variable domain, with the rest obtained from reference TRBV7-9 and TRBJ2-7, is as follows: DTGVSQNPRHKITKRGQNVTFRCDPISEHNRLYWYRQTLGQGPEFLTYFQNEAQLEKSRLLSDRFSAERPKGSFSTLEIQRTEQGDSAMYLCASSSDRYHYEQYFGPGTRLTVT.

This clonotype has only a few counts. The gene calls are TRBV18 and TRBJ2-1; 10 bases line up with TRBD2. The CDR3 runs to 15 residues. Germline CDR1 and CDR2: KGHSH and LQKENI. With 6 bases clipped from V and 8 bases from J, the junction kept 10 bases outside the gene matches. The CDR3 region has the DNA TGTGCCAGCTCCTCGCTAGCGGGAGACGGGGATGAGCAGTTCTTC. Amino acids: CASSSLAGDGDEQFF.

The gene calls are TRBV20-1 and TRBJ2-1; a possible D gene is TRBD1 (6 bases). CDR1 is DFQATT and CDR2 is SNEGSKA in the germline V gene (reference sequence). The CDR3 extends over 14 amino acids. Trimming cost V 4 bases and J 8 bases, with 18 bases left between them. Here the CDR3 reads CSANVDRRWDEQFF. The CDR3 bases are TGCAGTGCTAATGTGGACAGAAGGTGGGATGAGCAGTTCTTC.

This clonotype was observed a handful of times. The J gene is TRBJ2-1, the V gene TRBV29-1; TRBD2 aligns across 7 bases. The CDR3 has 12 residues. The ends lost 5 bases at V and 8 bases at J; junction bases unmatched: 6. Germline V gene lookup returns CDR1 SQVTM and CDR2 ANQGSEA. The CDR3 DNA follows: TGCAGCGTTATCCCTACTAGCGATGAGCAGTTCTTC. Its protein is CSVIPTSDEQFF.

The table lists this clonotype with many counts. The genes are TRBV20-1 and TRBJ1-5; D is undetermined. V lost 3 bases and J 1 base, leaving 7 bases between the germline ends. The length of the CDR3 is 13 residues. Germline V CDR1 and CDR2: DFQATT, SNEGSKA (reference sequence). CDR3 loop: CSAREDSNQPQHF. The CDR3 DNA reads TGCAGTGCTAGGGAGGACAGCAATCAGCCCCAGCATTTT.

The J gene is TRBJ2-7, the V gene TRBV28; 8 bases align to TRBD1. The J call is in doubt because the DNA end fits TRBJ2-5 better. The CDR3 is 14 residues long. Germline CDR1 is MDHEN and CDR2 is SYDVKM. CDR3 sequence reads: CASSGDRGKETQYF. The CDR3 region has the DNA TGTGCCAGCAGTGGAGACAGGGGTAAAGAGACCCAGTACTTC.

This clonotype was observed many times. The chain recombines TRBV3-1 with TRBJ2-4; D is perhaps TRBD2 (5 bases). The V and J ends lost 4 bases and 0 bases respectively, with 10 bases between them. This CDR3 is 15 amino acids long. Germline CDR1 is LGHDT and CDR2 is YNNKEL (reference sequence). The CDR3 nucleotides read TGTGCCAGCAGCCCGAGACTATCAGCCAAAAACATTCAGTACTTC. It yields the protein CASSPRLSAKNIQYF.

This chain joins TRBV7-2 and TRBJ2-7; TRBD2 matches at 9 bases. CDR1 is SGHTA and CDR2 is FQGNSA in the germline V gene. The CDR3 spans 16 residues. V lost 4 bases to trimming and J lost 1 base; unmatched junction nucleotides: 8. Here the CDR3 reads CASSSYLAGVSYEQYF. Written as DNA, the CDR3 is TGTGCCAGCAGCTCTTACTTAGCGGGGGTTTCCTACGAGCAGTACTTC.

The chain employs TRBV29-1 and TRBJ2-1, with TRBD1 as a possible D gene (7 bases). Looked up from germline, CDR1 is SQVTM and CDR2 is ANQGSEA. The CDR3 totals 13 residues. Trimming left V 7 bases short and J 8 bases short, with 18 bases between. The CDR3 loop reads CSGGRRGLDEQFF. The CDR3 DNA is TGCAGCGGGGGGCGGAGGGGGCTCGATGAGCAGTTCTTC.

This clonotype turned up a few times. The V and J genes are TRBV9 and TRBJ2-7, with 9 bases matching TRBD1. J gave up 3 bases and V 4 bases, and 11 bases lay outside the gene matches. Germline CDR1 reads SGDLS; CDR2 reads YYNGEE. The CDR3 covers 16 residues. CDR3 in DNA: TGTGCCAGCAGCCCCGGACCCGGGACAGGGATCTACGAGCAGTACTTC. This codes for CASSPGPGTGIYEQYF.

The chain links TRBV3-1 to TRBJ2-5; 8 bases align to TRBD2. CDR3 length equals 16 residues. CDR1 is LGHDT, CDR2 YNNKEL, per germline (reference sequence). V shed 0 bases and J 11 bases; nucleotides not matched to a gene: 14. CDR3 in amino acids: CASSQDLASGYNEQYF. CDR3 bases: TGTGCCAGCAGCCAAGATTTAGCTAGCGGGTACAATGAGCAGTACTTC.

About this clonotype: A read error may account for a junction end that differs from germline. The rearrangement joins TRBV3-1 to TRBJ1-2, with D unclear. CDR3 size: 12 residues. Germline CDR1 LGHDT, CDR2 YNNKEL (reference sequence). The CDR3 sequence is CANSQGGYGYTF. The CDR3 DNA follows: TGTGCCAACAGCCAAGGAGGATATGGCTACACCTTC.

The table lists this clonotype with many counts. This chain links TRBV12-3 or TRBV12-4 with TRBJ2-5; D uncertain. The CDR3 runs 11 residues. V dropped 4 bases and J dropped 5 bases, with 5 bases sitting between them. The CDR3 loop reads CASSSWETQYF. In DNA, the CDR3 is TGTGCCAGCAGTTCCTGGGAGACCCAGTACTTC.